The 8 T cell receptor beta chains given below trace back to one sample, sequenced in a study of cytomegalovirus exposure and HLA in healthy donors. Primers included in the PCR were 60 Vbeta and 13 Jbeta primers. Measured with immunoSEQ multiplex PCR; TCRdb has only the in-frame clones, and not every one. The sample shows under 170,000 clones, 70% to 80% of them seen only once. The sequencing sample was made of PBMCs. The receptors were gathered from a man aged 45-60 years in good health and CMV-seropositive.

The chain recombines TRBV19 with TRBJ1-6; TRBD1 agrees at 9 bases. CDR1 LNHDA and CDR2 SQIVND come from the germline V gene (reference sequence). CDR3 size: 16 residues. The V and J ends lost 4 bases and 4 bases, in that order; junction bases with no gene match: 5. The CDR3 sequence: CASSTTGTGYNSPLHF. The CDR3 nucleotides read TGTGCCAGTAGTACCACCGGGACAGGGTATAATTCACCCCTCCACTTT. The variable domain in full, with the rest retrieved from reference TRBV19 and TRBJ1-6, is DGGITQSPKYLFRKEGQNVTLSCEQNLNHDAMYWYRQDPGQGLRLIYYSQIVNDFQKGDIAEGYSVSREKKESFPLTVTSAQKNPTAFYLCASSTTGTGYNSPLHFGNGTRLTVT.

The V and J genes are TRBV11-2 and TRBJ2-3; 7 nucleotides match TRBD2. V dropped 5 bases and J dropped 4; count of bases not matched to a gene: 12. The CDR3 extends over 16 amino acids. CDR1 SGHAT and CDR2 FQNNGV come from the germline V gene. CDR3 sequence reads: CASSPVWREIADTQYF. CDR3 in DNA: TGTGCCAGCAGCCCCGTCTGGCGGGAGATCGCAGATACGCAGTATTTT.

V usage is TRBV13 and J usage is TRBJ2-3; 11 nucleotides match TRBD2. CDR3 length equals 22 residues. Losses at the gene ends were 5 bases for V and 6 bases for J; bases not matched to a gene: 28. The germline CDR1 and CDR2 sequences are PRHDT and FYEKMQ (reference sequence). The CDR3 nucleotides read TGTGCCAGCAGCCCAACATACCCCCGACTAGCGGGGCTCTTAAGTCGTCCGGATACGCAGTATTTT. As protein: CASSPTYPRLAGLLSRPDTQYF.

The chain couples TRBV11-2 to TRBJ2-7; 10 positions match TRBD2. The CDR3 consists of 16 residues. The V gene end was trimmed by 5 bases and the J gene end by 4 bases; junction bases not matched to a gene: 11. Germline lookup yields CDR1 SGHAT and CDR2 FQNNGV. The CDR3 DNA sequence: TGTGCCAGCAGCCTCCTGGGCGCTAGCGGGAGTTACGAGCAGTACTTC. Amino acids: CASSLLGASGSYEQYF.

This clone showed up just a few times. The chain joins TRBV4-1 to TRBJ1-5; 8 positions match TRBD1. The CDR3 covers 16 residues. The junction had 3 bases not matched to a gene; V was cut back by 0 bases and J by 2 bases. CDR1 and CDR2 from the germline V gene are MGHRA and YSYEKL. CDR3 residues: CASSQDEDRGNQPQHF. In DNA, the CDR3 is TGCGCCAGCAGCCAAGATGAGGACAGGGGCAATCAGCCCCAGCATTTT.

This rearrangement joins TRBV18 to TRBJ1-5; D not resolved. Trimming shortened V by 4 bases and J by 3 bases, and 13 bases separated the two germline ends. Germline V gene sequence: CDR1 KGHSH, CDR2 LQKENI. The CDR3 runs 15 residues. This CDR3 is CASSRTDWYNQPQHF. The CDR3 DNA sequence: TGTGCCAGCTCACGAACGGACTGGTACAATCAGCCCCAGCATTTT.

The chain recombines TRBV9 with TRBJ2-5, with TRBD2 matching 15 bases. The J call could be wrong; TRBJ2-7 is a better fit for the DNA end. The CDR3 is 15 residues long. CDR1 is SGDLS and CDR2 is YYNGEE in the germline V gene. The DNA of the CDR3 is TGTGCCAGCAGCGCGGGACTAGCGGGAGGAACCGAGCAGTACTTC. Protein: CASSAGLAGGTEQYF.

This clone was seen just once. The V call is TRBV28, the J call TRBJ2-5; 15 bases agree with TRBD2. There are 17 residues in the CDR3. CDR1 and CDR2 (germline): MDHEN, SYDVKM. Losses at the gene ends were 3 bases for V and 5 bases for J; bases not matched to a gene: 7. Here the CDR3 DNA reads TGTGCCAGCAGTTTTTGGACTAGCGGGGGGGGGAGGGAGACCCAGTACTTC. Its translation: CASSFWTSGGGRETQYF.